The 24 T cell receptor beta chains presented below share a single source sample, sequenced in a study of cytomegalovirus exposure and HLA in healthy donors. Libraries were prepared by immunoSEQ multiplex PCR; TCRdb keeps only in-frame clonotypes and omits some of them. Here the sample spans almost 75,000 clones, 70% to 90% being singletons. Sequencing was done on a sample of PBMCs. Receptors were obtained from a man aged 30 to 39 in good health and CMV-seronegative.

The chain carries TRBV9 and TRBJ2-1, with 7 bases aligning to TRBD2. The CDR3 loop spans 15 amino acids. Germline lookup yields CDR1 SGDLS and CDR2 YYNGEE. With 1 base clipped from V and 3 bases from J, the junction kept 4 bases outside the gene matches. This CDR3 reads CASSVRLAGYNEQFF. The DNA for the CDR3 is TGTGCCAGCAGCGTAAGACTAGCCGGCTACAATGAGCAGTTCTTC.

This clone was recorded only once. This CDR3 reads CASSQDHQGRPQHF. The CDR3 bases are TGCGCCAGCAGCCAAGATCATCAGGGTCGGCCCCAGCATTTT. The V gene is TRBV4-3, the J gene TRBJ1-5; TRBD1 is a possible D gene (5 bases). The ends were cut back, 0 bases at V and 9 bases at J, with 12 bases in the middle. Germline-derived CDR1 and CDR2 are LGHNA and YSLEER. This CDR3 comprises 14 residues.

The chain employs TRBV7-2 and TRBJ1-1, with TRBD1 identical over 8 bases. From germline, CDR1 is SGHTA and CDR2 FQGNSA. This CDR3 has 15 residues. V lost 5 bases and J lost 4; bases outside the gene matches: 9. CDR3 DNA sequence: TGTGCCAGCAGCGGATACAGGGGGAGGGGCACTGAAGCTTTCTTT. It translates to CASSGYRGRGTEAFF.

This rearrangement joins TRBV7-3 to TRBJ1-2, with D possibly TRBD1 on 6 matching bases. CDR3 size: 13 residues. The V gene's germline CDR1 is SGHTA and CDR2 FQGTGA. With 3 bases removed from V and 10 bases from J, the gap between germline ends came to 15 bases. The CDR3 region is CASSLATGRDYTF. CDR3 sequence (DNA): TGTGCCAGCAGCTTGGCAACAGGGAGAGACTACACCTTC.

This chain joins TRBV9 and TRBJ1-1; 8 bases are shared with TRBD1. CDR3 size: 14 residues. V was pared by 3 bases and J by 4 bases, with 5 bases of the junction left unmatched. Germline CDR1 reads SGDLS; CDR2 reads YYNGEE. The DNA of the CDR3 is TGTGCCAGCAGCGGGACAGGGAAGTTCACTGAAGCTTTCTTT. Translation gives CASSGTGKFTEAFF.

The rearrangement uses TRBV28 and TRBJ1-3; unclear D gene. Between the trimmed V and J ends, which lost 5 bases and 7 bases, there was a span of 9 bases. In germline, CDR1 is MDHEN, CDR2 SYDVKM. CDR3 size: 12 residues. The CDR3 here is CASSRPGNTIYF. The CDR3 coding sequence is TGTGCCAGCAGTCGCCCCGGGAACACCATATATTTT.

The rearrangement joins TRBV29-1 to TRBJ2-5; 16 bases fit TRBD2. J was trimmed by 2 bases and V by 5 bases; bases with no gene match: 8. The CDR3 extends over 17 amino acids. CDR1 and CDR2 from the germline V gene are SQVTM and ANQGSEA. CDR3 DNA sequence: TGCAGCGTTAGGGGGACTAGCGGGAGGGGCGGTCAAGAGACCCAGTACTTC. It encodes CSVRGTSGRGGQETQYF. Full variable domain (outside the CDR3, taken from reference TRBV29-1 and TRBJ2-5): SAVISQKPSRDICQRGTSLTIQCQVDSQVTMMFWYRQQPGQSLTLIATANQGSEATYESGFVIDKFPISRPNLTFSTLTVSNMSPEDSSIYLCSVRGTSGRGGQETQYFGPGTRLLVL.

The rearrangement joins TRBV30 to TRBJ2-3; TRBD2 might be the D (5 bases). The germline V gene encodes CDR1 GTSNPN and CDR2 SVGIG (reference sequence). The CDR3 totals 15 residues. V shed 5 bases and J shed 0 bases, with 15 bases lying between them. Here the CDR3 DNA reads TGTGCCTGGGGAAGAACTAGTGCAAGCACAGATACGCAGTATTTT. Residues: CAWGRTSASTDTQYF.

CDR3 amino acids: CASSVVSGGSTGELFF. In DNA, the CDR3 is TGTGCCAGCAGCGTTGTGTCAGGGGGAAGCACCGGGGAGCTGTTTTTT. V gene TRBV9 combines with J gene TRBJ2-2; TRBD1 aligns across 7 bases. Germline V CDR1 and CDR2: SGDLS, YYNGEE. Trimming took 2 bases from V and 4 from J; bases not matched to a gene: 8. The CDR3 runs 16 residues.

The chain couples TRBV29-1 to TRBJ2-5; D might be TRBD1 (5 bases). Trimming shortened V by 7 bases and J by 3 bases, and 21 bases separated the two germline ends. The CDR3 is made up of 15 amino acids. Germline CDR1 SQVTM, CDR2 ANQGSEA. The CDR3 loop reads CSAGPLGQGEETQYF. The CDR3 nucleotides are TGCAGCGCTGGGCCTCTGGGGCAGGGCGAAGAGACCCAGTACTTC.

This clone has only one observation. This chain links TRBV7-9 with TRBJ2-5, with D perhaps TRBD1 (6 bases). Looked up from germline, CDR1 is SEHNR and CDR2 is FQNEAQ (reference sequence). The CDR3 extends over 14 amino acids. V was trimmed by 5 bases and J by 4 bases, leaving 14 bases between them. The CDR3 DNA follows: TGTGCCAGCAGCGGAACCGGGACACGAGAGACCCAGTACTTC. This gives the protein CASSGTGTRETQYF.

The chain recombines TRBV9 with TRBJ1-1; 10 bases fit TRBD1. The CDR3 contains 16 residues. Germline CDR1 SGDLS, CDR2 YYNGEE. The V and J ends lost 4 bases and 0 bases, in that order; junction bases with no gene match: 6. The DNA of the CDR3 is TGTGCCAGCAGCCCCCGGACAGGGGGGATGAACACTGAAGCTTTCTTT. Residues: CASSPRTGGMNTEAFF.

The chain uses TRBV18 and TRBJ1-1; 8 nucleotides align to TRBD1. CDR1 KGHSH and CDR2 LQKENI come from the germline V gene. Germline trimming cut 6 bases from V and 2 bases from J; bases unmatched to any gene: 5. CDR3 length: 14 residues. The CDR3 reads CASSEQGGNTEAFF. The CDR3 DNA reads as TGTGCCAGCTCGGAACAGGGGGGTAACACTGAAGCTTTCTTT.

The V gene is TRBV7-9, the J gene TRBJ2-1; 8 positions match TRBD1. The CDR3 runs 15 residues. Germline trimming cut 4 bases from V and 6 bases from J; bases unmatched to any gene: 8. Germline assignment: CDR1 SEHNR and CDR2 FQNEAQ (reference sequence). The CDR3 loop reads CASSWGDRGSNEQFF. Written as DNA, the CDR3 is TGTGCCAGCAGCTGGGGAGACAGGGGCAGCAATGAGCAGTTCTTC.

The CDR3 is CASSGSRTGRQFF. In DNA, the CDR3 is TGTGCCAGCAGTGGCTCGAGAACAGGGCGCCAGTTCTTC. The V gene is TRBV6-5, the J gene TRBJ2-1; a weak D match, TRBD1 (6 bases). The germline V gene encodes CDR1 MNHEY and CDR2 SVGAGI. Trimming left V 5 bases short and J 13 bases short, with 18 bases between. The length of the CDR3 is 13 residues.

The gene calls are TRBV12-2 and TRBJ2-1; the D call in the table, TRBD2, was not verified against the DNA. TRBV12-2 is tagged as a pseudogene. The CDR3 loop spans 19 amino acids. The CDR3 reads CASRLLKRGPRLAYNEQFF. The CDR3 DNA reads TGTGCAAGTCGGCTCCTTAAGCGGGGGCCCCGCCTTGCCTACAATGAGCAGTTCTTC.

The chain employs TRBV5-1 and TRBJ1-6; D may be TRBD1 (6 bases). V shed 0 bases and J shed 7 bases, with 8 bases lying between them. Per germline, CDR1 SGHRS and CDR2 YFSETQ. The CDR3 extends over 14 amino acids. The CDR3 region is CASSLDQGNSPLHF. Here the CDR3 DNA reads TGCGCCAGCAGCTTGGACCAGGGGAATTCACCCCTCCACTTT.

V usage is TRBV11-3 and J usage is TRBJ2-1; 9 bases line up with TRBD1. The V gene's germline CDR1 is SGHNT and CDR2 YENEEA. This CDR3 region has 16 residues. V trimming: 5 bases; J trimming: 8 bases; junction bases outside the gene matches: 13. The DNA for the CDR3 is TGTGCCAGCAGCCCACAGGGGGCTTACTCGCCACATGAGCAGTTCTTC. Its translation is CASSPQGAYSPHEQFF.

The J gene is TRBJ2-6, the V gene TRBV19; possible D gene TRBD2, 6 bases. This CDR3 is 14 amino acids long. CDR1 is LNHDA, CDR2 SQIVND, per germline (reference sequence). V dropped 6 bases and J dropped 1 base, with 7 bases sitting between them. CDR3 bases: TGTGCCAGTAGCGCGGGATCTGGGGCCAACGTCCTGACTTTC. Its translation is CASSAGSGANVLTF.

This chain connects TRBV29-1 to TRBJ1-5; possibly TRBD1 for D (5 bases). Germline CDR1 and CDR2: SQVTM and ANQGSEA. This CDR3 is 15 amino acids long. Trimming removed 6 bases from V and 1 base from J, with 16 bases in between. The DNA for the CDR3 is TGCAGCGTGGCCGCCGGGGGTGGGAGCAATCAGCCCCAGCATTTT. This gives the protein CSVAAGGGSNQPQHF.

The genes are TRBV7-7 and TRBJ2-1, with D possibly being TRBD1 (5 bases). Between the trimmed V and J ends, which lost 1 base and 5 bases, there was a span of 9 bases. This CDR3 is built from 14 residues. From germline, CDR1 is SSHAT and CDR2 FNYEAQ (reference sequence). CDR3 region: CASSLVQGNNEQFF. CDR3 nucleotides: TGTGCCAGCAGCTTAGTTCAGGGAAACAATGAGCAGTTCTTC.

J is TRBJ1-2 and V is TRBV7-2; D is unresolved. Germline V gene data show CDR1 as SGHTA and CDR2 as FQGNSA. V lost 5 bases and J 3 bases, leaving 10 bases between the germline ends. The CDR3 has 13 residues. Here the CDR3 DNA reads TGTGCCAGCAGCCCCCCGGTTCACTATGGCTACACCTTC. Its translation: CASSPPVHYGYTF.

In this sample, this clone turned up once. The chain links TRBV6-6 to TRBJ1-3; D not certain. CDR1 and CDR2 from the germline V gene are MNHNY and SVGAGI (reference sequence). There are 16 residues in the CDR3. Trimming cost V 3 bases and J 0 bases, with 12 bases left between them. The CDR3 here is CASSYLGPNSGNTIYF. The DNA for the CDR3 is TGTGCCAGCAGTTATCTAGGTCCAAACTCTGGAAACACCATATATTTT.

This chain connects TRBV27 to TRBJ1-3; TRBD1 is a possible D gene (5 bases). CDR1 MNHEY and CDR2 SMNVEV come from the germline V gene (reference sequence). This CDR3 comprises 14 residues. Trimming shortened V by 6 bases and J by 3 bases, and 12 bases separated the two germline ends. As DNA, the CDR3 is TGTGCCAGCAGCCGGGGGGGGATTGGAAACACCATATATTTT. Its translation: CASSRGGIGNTIYF.